This TCR beta chain is from a study of OX40 agonist ivuxolimab in advanced cancers. For the study at large: Subjects had a mean age of about 65 years, with a range of about 23 to 79; more than 70% were male. Partial responses were achieved by three patients, of whom one had hepatocellular carcinoma and two had cutaneous melanoma. Overall study findings and caveats: Expanded clones tended on average to be more numerous among CD8+ T cells than CD4+.

Germline V lookup: CDR1 DFQATT, CDR2 SNEGSKA (reference sequence). The CDR3 totals 11 residues. The ends were cut back, 3 bases at V and 5 bases at J, with 7 bases in the middle. Produced via immunoSEQ multiplex PCR; TCRdb's table is partial and in-frame only. The sample contains about 36,000 clones, about 81% of which appear only once. About this clone itself: The target antigen is unknown.

The chain uses TRBV20-1 and TRBJ1-1; D ambiguous. The receptor's source is an adult with an advanced solid tumor such as melanoma, head and neck, liver or kidney cancer. Here the sequenced sample was CD4+ or CD8+ T cells sorted from blood, taken in a trial of the OX40 agonist ivuxolimab. CDR3 nucleotides: TGCAGTGCTAGCTCGGGGACTGAAGCTTTCTTT. It is translated as CSASSGTEAFF.